This T cell receptor (beta chain) is drawn from a study of cytomegalovirus exposure and HLA in healthy donors. There are 17 residues in the CDR3. The V end lost 2 bases, the J end lost 0 bases, and 14 bases lay between the germline ends. From germline, CDR1 is MGHRA and CDR2 YSYEKL. The primer mix had 60 Vbeta and 13 Jbeta primers. Some clones are missing from TCRdb's copy, which holds only in-frame ones; the method was immunoSEQ multiplex PCR. The sample contains about 93,000 clones, around 78% of which appear only once. The rearrangement links TRBV4-1 to TRBJ1-3; a weak D match, TRBD1 (5 bases). The origin of this receptor is a man between 25 and 39 years old in good health and CMV-seronegative. The sample comprised PBMCs. The CDR3 nucleotides are TGCGCCAGCAGCCAAAGGGGATCCCCTCTCTCTGGAAACACCATATATTTT. Its protein product is CASSQRGSPLSGNTIYF.